A selection of T cell receptor beta chains follows, all from one sample in a study of T cell repertoires in cytomegalovirus infection. MiXCR, run by TCRdb on the reads, gives a single entry per CDR3 protein. The profile covers around 350,000 distinct CDR3 sequences, with around a sixth appearing a single time and roughly 9% taken by the ten largest. The sequencing sample was made of PBMCs. The origin of the receptors is a human donor in good health (CMV status not recorded). Some clones in this sample may be carry-over from other donors' samples. The CDR3 runs from the conserved cysteine through the conserved F or W. D genes are given only for firm matches. Not all rows give a size; the values are once, few, many and, for expanded clones, a class.

j_gene: TRBJ1-5
v_gene: TRBV19
abundance: -
d_gene: TRBD1
CDR3nt: TGTGCCAGTAGTAAGCGGGACAGGGGCGATCAGCCCCAGCATTTT
CDR3aa: CASSKRDRGDQPQHF

j_gene: TRBJ1-4
v_gene: TRBV3-1
abundance: -
d_gene: -
CDR3nt: TGTGCCAGCAGCCAAAGGACCGCCGGTAATGAAAAACTGTTTTTT
CDR3aa: CASSQRTAGNEKLFF

j_gene: TRBJ1-1
v_gene: TRBV19
abundance: -
d_gene: -
CDR3nt: TGTGCCAGTAGTGGGGGGGGGCCAGTCACTGAAGCTTTCTTT
CDR3aa: CASSGGGPVTEAFF

j_gene: TRBJ1-1
v_gene: TRBV5-1
abundance: few
d_gene: -
CDR3nt: TGCGCCAGCAGCCTCAATGGGGCCACTGAAGCTTTCTTT
CDR3aa: CASSLNGATEAFF

j_gene: TRBJ2-1
v_gene: TRBV7-8
abundance: many
d_gene: -
CDR3nt: TGTGCCAGCAGCTTTCAGCGGAGGCCTGAGCAGTTCTTC
CDR3aa: CASSFQRRPEQFF

j_gene: TRBJ2-1
v_gene: TRBV5-5
abundance: few
d_gene: TRBD2
CDR3nt: TGTGCCAGCAGCTTGGCCGTGCGGGAGTGGGGCAATGAGCAGTTCTTC
CDR3aa: CASSLAVREWGNEQFF

j_gene: TRBJ2-1
v_gene: TRBV7-9
abundance: many
d_gene: TRBD2
CDR3nt: TGTGCCAGCAGCTTAGCCCCACTAGCGGGAGAACTGTTCTTC
CDR3aa: CASSLAPLAGELFF

j_gene: TRBJ2-3
v_gene: TRBV7-2
abundance: many
d_gene: -
CDR3nt: TGTGCCAGCAGCTTACAAGGGGCGATGGCAGATACGCAGTATTTT
CDR3aa: CASSLQGAMADTQYF

j_gene: TRBJ2-3
v_gene: TRBV7-6
abundance: many
d_gene: TRBD2
CDR3nt: TGTGCTAGCCGGGGACTAGCGGGGACCTACACAGATACGCAGTATTTT
CDR3aa: CASRGLAGTYTDTQYF

j_gene: TRBJ2-7
v_gene: TRBV24-1
abundance: few
d_gene: -
CDR3nt: TGTGCCACCTCCGGGACCTCCGGAACCTACGAGCAGTACTTC
CDR3aa: CATSGTSGTYEQYF

j_gene: TRBJ2-3
v_gene: TRBV5-8
abundance: many
d_gene: TRBD2
CDR3nt: TGTGCCAGCAGCTTGGTTGGTCCTAGCGGCGCAGATACGCAGTATTTT
CDR3aa: CASSLVGPSGADTQYF

j_gene: TRBJ2-3
v_gene: TRBV7-2
abundance: few
d_gene: TRBD2
CDR3nt: TGTGCCAGCAGCTGGCGGGAGCGTTCCGATACGCAGTATTTT
CDR3aa: CASSWRERSDTQYF

j_gene: TRBJ2-2
v_gene: TRBV2
abundance: once
d_gene: -
CDR3nt: TGTGCCACGTCGTGGCCCAGCACCGGGGAGCTGTTTTTT
CDR3aa: CATSWPSTGELFF

j_gene: TRBJ1-5
v_gene: TRBV20-1
abundance: -
d_gene: -
CDR3nt: TGCAGCTGGGGACGGATAAATCAGCCCCAGCATTTT
CDR3aa: CSWGRINQPQHF

j_gene: TRBJ1-6
v_gene: TRBV7-2
abundance: few
d_gene: -
CDR3nt: TGTGCCAGCAGCTTCGTCAGGACCAATTCACCCCTCCACTTT
CDR3aa: CASSFVRTNSPLHF

j_gene: TRBJ1-1
v_gene: TRBV20-1
abundance: many
d_gene: -
CDR3nt: TGCAGTGCCGGGGACAACCCGAACACTGAAGCTTTCTTT
CDR3aa: CSAGDNPNTEAFF

j_gene: TRBJ1-1
v_gene: TRBV6-2/TRBV6-3
abundance: -
d_gene: -
CDR3nt: TGTGCCAGCAGTGATCAGACACTGAACACTGAAGCTTTCTTT
CDR3aa: CASSDQTLNTEAFF

j_gene: TRBJ1-3
v_gene: TRBV5-4
abundance: -
d_gene: -
CDR3nt: TGTGCCAGCAGCTCCTTACCGGGAGCGCGAGGAAACACCATATATTTT
CDR3aa: CASSSLPGARGNTIYF

j_gene: TRBJ2-1
v_gene: TRBV2
abundance: -
d_gene: TRBD1
CDR3nt: TGTGCCAGCAGCCTAGAGACCGGGACAGGGTCCTACAATGAGCAGTTCTTC
CDR3aa: CASSLETGTGSYNEQFF

j_gene: TRBJ1-2
v_gene: TRBV2
abundance: few
d_gene: -
CDR3nt: TGTGCCAGCAGTTTAACACGGATTTCCTATGGCTACACCTTC
CDR3aa: CASSLTRISYGYTF

j_gene: TRBJ2-4
v_gene: TRBV12-3/TRBV12-4
abundance: -
d_gene: -
CDR3nt: TGTGCCAGCAGTTTCGGGGGTGGGTTAAACATGCAGTACTTC
CDR3aa: CASSFGGGLNMQYF

j_gene: TRBJ1-1
v_gene: TRBV7-9
abundance: few
d_gene: -
CDR3nt: TGTGCCAGCAGCCCAGACACAAAAGCTTTCTTT
CDR3aa: CASSPDTKAFF

j_gene: TRBJ2-3
v_gene: TRBV9
abundance: -
d_gene: -
CDR3nt: TGTGCCAGCAGCGTAGTAGGTGGCTCCTCGCGCCCAGATACGCAGTATTTT
CDR3aa: CASSVVGGSSRPDTQYF

j_gene: TRBJ2-5
v_gene: TRBV20-1
abundance: few
d_gene: TRBD1
CDR3nt: TGCAGTGCGGACGACAGGGGTGAGACCCAGTACTTC
CDR3aa: CSADDRGETQYF

j_gene: TRBJ2-7
v_gene: TRBV7-2
abundance: many
d_gene: -
CDR3nt: TGTGCCAGCAGCTCGCTGGGGTACGAGCAGTACTTC
CDR3aa: CASSSLGYEQYF

j_gene: TRBJ1-1
v_gene: TRBV7-8
abundance: many
d_gene: -
CDR3nt: TGTGCCAGCAGCACACCGAACACTGAAGCTTTCTTT
CDR3aa: CASSTPNTEAFF

j_gene: TRBJ2-1
v_gene: TRBV7-2
abundance: many
d_gene: -
CDR3nt: TGTGCCAGCGGGGAGGGGGCAGGGTCCCATTACAATGAGCAGTTCTTC
CDR3aa: CASGEGAGSHYNEQFF

j_gene: TRBJ1-1
v_gene: TRBV7-2
abundance: many
d_gene: -
CDR3nt: TGTGCCAGCAGCGTCTCGAGGAGTGGGCAGCCAGAAGCTTTCTTT
CDR3aa: CASSVSRSGQPEAFF

j_gene: TRBJ1-2
v_gene: TRBV11-3
abundance: few
d_gene: -
CDR3nt: TGTGCCAGCAGCTTAAAAGACAGGATGCGTGGGAGCTACACCTTC
CDR3aa: CASSLKDRMRGSYTF

j_gene: TRBJ2-5
v_gene: TRBV7-2
abundance: many
d_gene: -
CDR3nt: TGTGCCAGCAGCTCCGCGGGCGGAGAGACCCAGTACTTC
CDR3aa: CASSSAGGETQYF

j_gene: TRBJ1-6
v_gene: TRBV20-1
abundance: many
d_gene: TRBD1
CDR3nt: TGCAGTGCCCGAGACGGGACAGGGGACTCACCCCTCCACTTT
CDR3aa: CSARDGTGDSPLHF

j_gene: TRBJ2-5
v_gene: TRBV6-1
abundance: few
d_gene: -
CDR3nt: TGTGCCAGCAACCCTCCCGGAGAGACCCAGTACTTC
CDR3aa: CASNPPGETQYF

j_gene: TRBJ1-1
v_gene: TRBV6-1
abundance: -
d_gene: -
CDR3nt: TGTGCCAGCAGTGAAGAAGGAGGGGGTAAGGCTTTCTTT
CDR3aa: CASSEEGGGKAFF

j_gene: TRBJ1-5
v_gene: TRBV2
abundance: -
d_gene: TRBD1
CDR3nt: TGTGCCAGGCCGGGACAGGGGCCTTGGCAGCCCCAGCATTTT
CDR3aa: CARPGQGPWQPQHF

j_gene: TRBJ2-3
v_gene: TRBV6-6
abundance: few
d_gene: TRBD2
CDR3nt: TGTGCCAGCAGTTACGCCTCACTCTGGAGCGCGGGAGATCCAGATACGCAGTATTTT
CDR3aa: CASSYASLWSAGDPDTQYF

j_gene: TRBJ2-3
v_gene: TRBV7-7
abundance: many
d_gene: TRBD2
CDR3nt: TGTGCCAGCAGCCATGGACTAGCGGGGGGTACAGATACGCAGTATTTT
CDR3aa: CASSHGLAGGTDTQYF

j_gene: TRBJ1-1
v_gene: TRBV19
abundance: few
d_gene: -
CDR3nt: TGTGCCAGTAGTATAAGGACAGAGCTCGAAGCTTTCTTT
CDR3aa: CASSIRTELEAFF

j_gene: TRBJ2-4
v_gene: TRBV29-1
abundance: few
d_gene: TRBD2
CDR3nt: TGCAGCGTTGAATACTGGACGGAGCGGGAGGCCAAAAACATTCAGTACTTC
CDR3aa: CSVEYWTEREAKNIQYF

j_gene: TRBJ1-2
v_gene: TRBV5-6
abundance: many
d_gene: TRBD1
CDR3nt: TGTGCCAGCAGCTGGGGACAGAGCTATGGCTACACCTTC
CDR3aa: CASSWGQSYGYTF

j_gene: TRBJ1-6
v_gene: TRBV7-2
abundance: few
d_gene: -
CDR3nt: TGTGCCAGCAGCCCGGGACACTTATTACCCCTCCACTTT
CDR3aa: CASSPGHLLPLHF

j_gene: TRBJ2-3
v_gene: TRBV13
abundance: few
d_gene: -
CDR3nt: TGTGCCAGCAGCGCTACTACGACCCCCGGTACGCAGTATTTT
CDR3aa: CASSATTTPGTQYF

j_gene: TRBJ1-3
v_gene: TRBV3-1
abundance: -
d_gene: -
CDR3nt: TGTGCCAGCAGCCAAGGATCCGCGGGCCACACCATATATTTT
CDR3aa: CASSQGSAGHTIYF

j_gene: TRBJ1-4
v_gene: TRBV7-9
abundance: many
d_gene: -
CDR3nt: TGTGCCAGCAGCTTACAGTCAACTAATGAAAAACTGTTTTTT
CDR3aa: CASSLQSTNEKLFF

j_gene: TRBJ2-7
v_gene: TRBV4-1
abundance: -
d_gene: TRBD1
CDR3nt: TGCGCCAGGATACTGAATCGGGGACAGCCGAATTACGAGCAGTACTTC
CDR3aa: CARILNRGQPNYEQYF

j_gene: TRBJ2-7
v_gene: TRBV3-1
abundance: many
d_gene: TRBD2
CDR3nt: TGTGCCAGCAGCCCGGGACTAGCGGGGGGAAACTACGAGCAGTACTTC
CDR3aa: CASSPGLAGGNYEQYF

j_gene: TRBJ2-6
v_gene: TRBV4-2
abundance: -
d_gene: TRBD1
CDR3nt: TGTGCCAGCAGCCAAGGGACAGGGATATTTGGGGCCAACGTCCTGACTTTC
CDR3aa: CASSQGTGIFGANVLTF